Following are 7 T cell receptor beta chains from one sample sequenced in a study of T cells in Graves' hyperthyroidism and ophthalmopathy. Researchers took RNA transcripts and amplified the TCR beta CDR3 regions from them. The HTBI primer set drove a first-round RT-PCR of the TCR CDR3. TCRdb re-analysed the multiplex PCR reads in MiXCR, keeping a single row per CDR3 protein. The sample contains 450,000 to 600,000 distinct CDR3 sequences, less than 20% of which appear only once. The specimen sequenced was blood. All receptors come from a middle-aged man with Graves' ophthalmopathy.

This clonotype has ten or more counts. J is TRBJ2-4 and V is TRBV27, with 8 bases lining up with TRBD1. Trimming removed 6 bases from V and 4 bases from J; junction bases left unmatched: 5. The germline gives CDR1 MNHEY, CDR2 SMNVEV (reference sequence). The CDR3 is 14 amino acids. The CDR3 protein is CASSTGTGKNIQYF. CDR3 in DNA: TGTGCCAGCAGCACCGGGACAGGAAAAAACATTCAGTACTTC.

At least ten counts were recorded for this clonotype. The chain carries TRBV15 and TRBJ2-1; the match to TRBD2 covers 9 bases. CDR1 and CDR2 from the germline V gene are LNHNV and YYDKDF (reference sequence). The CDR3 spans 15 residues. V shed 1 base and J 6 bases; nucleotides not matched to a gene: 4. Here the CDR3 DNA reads TGTGCCACCAGCAGAGTAACTAGCGGGCCCAATGAGCAGTTCTTC. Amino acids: CATSRVTSGPNEQFF.

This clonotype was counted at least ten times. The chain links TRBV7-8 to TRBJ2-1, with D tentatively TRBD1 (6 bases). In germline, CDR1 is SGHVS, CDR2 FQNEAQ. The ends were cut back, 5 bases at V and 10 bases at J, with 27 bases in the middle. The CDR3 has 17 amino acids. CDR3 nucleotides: TGTGCCAGCAGCGCAGGCAGGTGGGACACCTCTAGGGGAGAGCAGTTCTTC. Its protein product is CASSAGRWDTSRGEQFF.

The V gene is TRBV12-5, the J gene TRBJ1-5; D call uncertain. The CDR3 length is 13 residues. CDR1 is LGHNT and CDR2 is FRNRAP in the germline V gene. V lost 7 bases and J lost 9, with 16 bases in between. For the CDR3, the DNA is TGTGCTAGTGCCCGAGACGGGCTCGGGCCCCAGCATTTT. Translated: CASARDGLGPQHF.

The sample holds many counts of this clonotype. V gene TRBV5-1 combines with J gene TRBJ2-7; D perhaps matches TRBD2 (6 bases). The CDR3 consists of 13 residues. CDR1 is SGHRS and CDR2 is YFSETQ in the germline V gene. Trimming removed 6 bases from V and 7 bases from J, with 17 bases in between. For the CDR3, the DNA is TGCGCCAGCAACGAGGCGGGGCACGGGGAGCAGTACTTC. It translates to CASNEAGHGEQYF.

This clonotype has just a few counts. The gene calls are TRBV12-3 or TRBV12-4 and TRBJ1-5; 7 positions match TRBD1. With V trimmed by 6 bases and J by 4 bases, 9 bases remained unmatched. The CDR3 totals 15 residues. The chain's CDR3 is CASSTGTEENQPQHF. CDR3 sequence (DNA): TGTGCCAGCAGCACCGGGACAGAAGAGAATCAGCCCCAGCATTTT.

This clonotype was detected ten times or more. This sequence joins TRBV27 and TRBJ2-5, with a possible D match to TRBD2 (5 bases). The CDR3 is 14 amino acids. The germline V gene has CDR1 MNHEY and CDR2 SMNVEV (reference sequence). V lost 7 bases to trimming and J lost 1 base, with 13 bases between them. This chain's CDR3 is CASKFWESQETQYF. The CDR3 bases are TGTGCCAGCAAATTTTGGGAGAGCCAAGAGACCCAGTACTTC.